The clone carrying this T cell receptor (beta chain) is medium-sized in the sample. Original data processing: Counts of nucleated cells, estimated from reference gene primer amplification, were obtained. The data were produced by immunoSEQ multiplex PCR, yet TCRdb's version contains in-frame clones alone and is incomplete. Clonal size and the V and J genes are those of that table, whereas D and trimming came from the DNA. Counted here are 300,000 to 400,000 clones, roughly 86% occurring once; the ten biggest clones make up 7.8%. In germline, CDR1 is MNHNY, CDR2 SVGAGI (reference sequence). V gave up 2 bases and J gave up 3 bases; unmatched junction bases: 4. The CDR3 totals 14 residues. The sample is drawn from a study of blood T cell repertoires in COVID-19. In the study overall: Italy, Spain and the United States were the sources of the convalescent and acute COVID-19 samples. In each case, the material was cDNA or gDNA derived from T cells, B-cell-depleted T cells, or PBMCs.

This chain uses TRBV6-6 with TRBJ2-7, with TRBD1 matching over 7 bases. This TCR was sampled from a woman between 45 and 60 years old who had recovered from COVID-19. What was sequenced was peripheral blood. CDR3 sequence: CASSYETGFYEQYF. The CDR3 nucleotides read TGTGCCAGCAGTTACGAGACAGGGTTCTACGAGCAGTACTTC.